The entry that follows covers one TCR beta chain sequence. The CDR3 regions of TCR beta were amplified from RNA transcripts. The primer set for the first-round RT-PCR of the TCR CDR3 was HTBI. TCRdb re-called the multiplex PCR reads through MiXCR, storing one row per CDR3 protein. The top ten clones hold over 25% of a sample with roughly 550,000 distinct CDR3 sequences, 15% to 20% of them seen once. The sample originates from a study of T cells in Graves' hyperthyroidism and ophthalmopathy. The PBMCs were taken from about 9.7 ml of fresh peripheral blood. Germline CDR1 DFQATT, CDR2 SNEGSKA (reference sequence). This CDR3 is built from 15 residues. After removal of 6 bases from V and 6 bases from J, the junction contained 9 bases not matched to a gene.

Sequencing input: blood. The receptor comes from a woman younger than 45 with Graves' ophthalmopathy. The rearrangement joins TRBV20-1 to TRBJ2-3; 13 nucleotides align to TRBD2. This CDR3 reads CSAPPGLAGSDTQYF. CDR3 sequence (DNA): TGCAGTGCCCCGCCGGGACTAGCGGGGTCGGATACGCAGTATTTT.